This TCR beta chain was profiled in a study of PD-L1 blockade in urothelial cancer. Study background: Patients went on atezolizumab around 2014, receiving 1,200 mg intravenously every 3 weeks. Peripheral blood specimens exhibited a median yield of 141,255 T cells.

This clone was counted once. Time point in this sample: pretreatment peripheral blood. Between the trimmed V and J ends, which lost 0 bases and 2 bases, there was a span of 9 bases. Germline V lookup: CDR1 SGHNT, CDR2 YYREEE (reference sequence). This CDR3 has 15 residues. The authors spiked synthetic TCR analog templates into each PCR. Profiled with immunoSEQ multiplex PCR; TCRdb holds only in-frame clones, not every one. The table shows about 38,000 clones, with around four fifths occurring only once. This clonotype was obtained from a man aged 80 or over with urothelial cancer. The chain employs TRBV5-4 and TRBJ2-1, with TRBD2 as a possible D gene (5 bases). This specimen was PBMCs, taken around atezolizumab (anti-PD-L1) treatment. The CDR3 DNA is TGTGCCAGCAGCTTGGCCGGGATCCCCTACAATGAGCAGTTCTTC. Translated, it gives CASSLAGIPYNEQFF.